The 2 T cell receptor beta chains presented below share a single source sample, sequenced in a study of T cell changes during pregnancy in multiple sclerosis. Data came from immunoSEQ multiplex PCR; TCRdb stores just in-frame clones and leaves some out. The table includes roughly 90,000 clones, around 92% detected once. The starting material was peripheral blood, obtained in the third trimester of pregnancy. Every receptor here comes from a female donor with multiple sclerosis, enrolled in a pregnancy study.

The V call is TRBV28, the J call TRBJ2-7, with D unresolved. Germline assignment: CDR1 MDHEN and CDR2 SYDVKM. V lost 3 bases and J lost 6, with 6 bases in between. This CDR3 is 11 amino acids long. CDR3 residues: CASSFSSEQYF. In nucleotides, the CDR3 is TGTGCCAGCAGTTTTAGCTCCGAGCAGTACTTC.

The chain links TRBV5-1 to TRBJ2-3; TRBD2 might be the D (5 bases). The V gene lost 0 bases and the J gene lost 6 bases, with 11 bases spanning the gap. Germline loops: CDR1 SGHRS, CDR2 YFSETQ. The CDR3 runs 14 residues. In DNA form, the CDR3 reads TGCGCCAGCAGCTTGGAGATGACGGGGGATACGCAGTATTTT. It translates to CASSLEMTGDTQYF.